The 5 T cell receptor beta chains below were found in one sample sequenced in a study of regulatory T cells in long-lasting Graves disease. Relying on iRepertoire HTBI primers and Arm-PCR of CDR3 regions, the team built TCR beta libraries. TCRdb re-called the multiplex PCR reads with MiXCR, one entry per CDR3 protein. The sample contains some 490,000 distinct CDR3 sequences, around 12% of which appear only once. The time point is: newly diagnosed GD, antithyroid drugs for less than 3 months. Isolated PBMC RNA provided the starting material for the TCR library. These data were likewise used in another study, on T cells in Graves' hyperthyroidism and ophthalmopathy.

The source was peripheral blood mononuclear cells (PBMCs), collected at new diagnosis, from a patient treated with antithyroid drugs. The receptors originated from a woman under 40 with Graves disease.

This clonotype was found many times. The J gene is TRBJ2-1, the V gene TRBV2; 8 positions agree with TRBD2. The germline gives CDR1 SNHLY, CDR2 FYNNEI. The junction had 9 bases not matched to a gene; V was cut back by 6 bases and J by 2 bases. The CDR3 sequence is 16 residues long. Here the CDR3 reads CASSRRLARPYNEQFF. DNA for the CDR3: TGTGCCAGCAGCCGCCGACTAGCGAGGCCCTACAATGAGCAGTTCTTC.

This clonotype has at least ten counts. The chain links TRBV27 to TRBJ1-4, with 9 positions matching TRBD1. Germline loops: CDR1 MNHEY, CDR2 SMNVEV (reference sequence). The CDR3 has 13 amino acids. V trimming: 8 bases; J trimming: 6 bases; junction bases outside the gene matches: 4. CDR3 DNA sequence: TGTGCCAGCGCGGACAGGGGATATGAAAAACTGTTTTTT. The encoded protein is CASADRGYEKLFF.

The chain recombines TRBV27 with TRBJ2-1, with 8 bases identical to TRBD2. This CDR3 has 17 residues. Per germline, CDR1 MNHEY and CDR2 SMNVEV (reference sequence). Trimming removed 8 bases from V and 4 bases from J; junction bases left unmatched: 16. CDR3 bases: TGTGCCAGCCGGGGGCCCCGGGGGGGAGAGATTTACAATGAGCAGTTCTTC. It encodes CASRGPRGGEIYNEQFF.

This clonotype was counted once. This sequence joins TRBV15 and TRBJ1-5, with TRBD1 as a possible D gene (5 bases). Germline lookup yields CDR1 LNHNV and CDR2 YYDKDF (reference sequence). CDR3 size: 16 residues. The V end lost 1 base, the J end lost 1 base, and 11 bases lay between the germline ends. This chain's CDR3 is CATSRAGGESNQPQHF. The CDR3 DNA reads as TGTGCCACCAGCAGAGCCGGGGGGGAGAGCAATCAGCCCCAGCATTTT.

This clonotype turned up a few times. Possible read error: a much larger clone is one base away. The conserved final phenylalanine or tryptophan is absent from the CDR3, which likely points to a read error. The chain couples TRBV2 to TRBJ1-1; weak D call: TRBD1 (6 bases). The ends were cut back, 9 bases at V and 4 bases at J, with 18 bases in the middle. Per germline, CDR1 SNHLY and CDR2 FYNNEI. CDR3 size: 14 residues. CDR3 in DNA: TGTGCCAGTCATCTCGAAGGGGGGGGCACTGAAGCTTTCTCT. This codes for CASHLEGGGTEAFS.